The clone carrying this T cell receptor (beta chain) was recorded a few times. Antigen unknown. This sample is part of a study of T-cell reconstitution after alpha-beta-depleted transplantation in children. Study results and caveats: The main origin of T-cell counts and diversity one year after transplant was newly produced T cells. At day 60, the high TCRbeta diversity found in some patients originated from recipient T cells and thymic progenitors that had survived.

Molecular barcoding with unique molecular identifiers was used for the TCRbeta library. TCRdb independently ran MiXCR on the PCR reads; one entry per CDR3 protein. The table includes 200,000 to 250,000 distinct CDR3 sequences, about 6.6% detected once. V lost 0 bases and J 0 bases, leaving 11 bases between the germline ends. Germline V lookup: CDR1 LGHNA, CDR2 YSLEER. The CDR3 has 16 amino acids. The rearrangement links TRBV4-3 to TRBJ1-1; D unclear. The sequence was obtained from a boy aged 2 to 10 with acute lymphoblastic leukemia, due to receive a stem cell transplant. Source: PBMCs, taken before TCRalphabeta/CD19-depleted stem cell transplant. CDR3 bases: TGCGCCAGCAGCCAAGATAACAGAGGCATGAACACTGAAGCTTTCTTT. Amino acid sequence: CASSQDNRGMNTEAFF.